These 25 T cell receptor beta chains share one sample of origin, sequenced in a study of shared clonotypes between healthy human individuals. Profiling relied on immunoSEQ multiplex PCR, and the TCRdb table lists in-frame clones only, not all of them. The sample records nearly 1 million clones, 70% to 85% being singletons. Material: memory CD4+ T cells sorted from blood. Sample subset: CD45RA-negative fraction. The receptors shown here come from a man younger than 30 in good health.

Here the CDR3 reads CASSTDHVQGETGELFF. CDR3 nucleotides: TGTGCCAGCAGTACCGACCACGTACAGGGAGAAACCGGGGAGCTGTTTTTT. The chain employs TRBV2 and TRBJ2-2; tentative D call: TRBD1 (6 bases). The germline V gene has CDR1 SNHLY and CDR2 FYNNEI. The ends were cut back, 5 bases at V and 5 bases at J, with 21 bases in the middle. The CDR3 is 17 residues long. Using reference TRBV2 and TRBJ2-2 for the parts outside the CDR3, the full variable domain is EPEVTQTPSHQVTQMGQEVILRCVPISNHLYFYWYRQILGQKVEFLVSFYNNEISEKSEIFDDQFSVERPDGSNFTLKIRSTKLEDSAMYFCASSTDHVQGETGELFFGEGSRLTVL.

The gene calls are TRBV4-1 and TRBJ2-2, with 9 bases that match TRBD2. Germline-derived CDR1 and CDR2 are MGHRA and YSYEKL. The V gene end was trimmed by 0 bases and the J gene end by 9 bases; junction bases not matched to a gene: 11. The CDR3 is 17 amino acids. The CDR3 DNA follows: TGCGCCAGCAGCCAAGATGGGCTAGCGGGGCAGCGCAGGGAGCTGTTTTTT. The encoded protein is CASSQDGLAGQRRELFF.

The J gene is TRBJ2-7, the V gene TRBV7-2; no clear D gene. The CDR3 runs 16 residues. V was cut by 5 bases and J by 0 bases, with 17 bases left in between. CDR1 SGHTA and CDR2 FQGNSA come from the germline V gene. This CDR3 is CASSLNPRASSYEQYF. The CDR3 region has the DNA TGTGCCAGCAGCCTCAACCCCCGGGCCTCCTCCTACGAGCAGTACTTC.

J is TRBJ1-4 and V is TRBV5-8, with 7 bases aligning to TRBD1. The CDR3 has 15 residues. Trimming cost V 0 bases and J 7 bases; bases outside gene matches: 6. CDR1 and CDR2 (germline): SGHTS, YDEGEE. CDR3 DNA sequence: TGTGCCAGCAGCTTGGGGGACAGCGGGATTGAAAAACTGTTTTTT. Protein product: CASSLGDSGIEKLFF.

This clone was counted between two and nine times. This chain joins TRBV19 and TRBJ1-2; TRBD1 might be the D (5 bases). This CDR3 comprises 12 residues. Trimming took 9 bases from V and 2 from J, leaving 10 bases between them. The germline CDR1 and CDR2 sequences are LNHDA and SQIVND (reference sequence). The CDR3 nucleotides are TGTGCCAGCACGACAGAAAACTATGGCTACACCTTC. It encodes CASTTENYGYTF.

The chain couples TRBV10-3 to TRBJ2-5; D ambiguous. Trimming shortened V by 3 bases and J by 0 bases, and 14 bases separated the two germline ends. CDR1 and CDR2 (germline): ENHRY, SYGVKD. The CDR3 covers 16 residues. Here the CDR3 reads CAISDQNTLYQETQYF. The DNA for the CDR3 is TGTGCCATCAGTGACCAGAACACACTATACCAAGAGACCCAGTACTTC.

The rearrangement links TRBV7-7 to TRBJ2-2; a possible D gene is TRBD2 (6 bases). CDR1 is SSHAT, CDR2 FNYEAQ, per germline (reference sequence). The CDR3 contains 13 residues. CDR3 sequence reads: CASGGQNTGELFF. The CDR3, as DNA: TGTGCTAGCGGAGGACAGAACACCGGGGAGCTGTTTTTT. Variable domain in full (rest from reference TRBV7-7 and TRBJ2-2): GAGVSQSPRYKVTKRGQDVTLRCDPISSHATLYWYQQALGQGPEFLTYFNYEAQPDKSGLPSDRFSAERPEGSISTLTIQRTEQRDSAMYRCASGGQNTGELFFGEGSRLTVL.

In nucleotides, the CDR3 is TGCGCCAGCAGCTTTAGGGCTAGCGGAGACACCGGGGAGCTGTTTTTT. This sequence encodes CASSFRASGDTGELFF. The V gene is TRBV5-1, the J gene TRBJ2-2, with 7 bases identical to TRBD2. This CDR3 contains 16 residues. Germline CDR1 reads SGHRS; CDR2 reads YFSETQ. V trimming: 2 bases; J trimming: 3 bases; junction bases outside the gene matches: 7.

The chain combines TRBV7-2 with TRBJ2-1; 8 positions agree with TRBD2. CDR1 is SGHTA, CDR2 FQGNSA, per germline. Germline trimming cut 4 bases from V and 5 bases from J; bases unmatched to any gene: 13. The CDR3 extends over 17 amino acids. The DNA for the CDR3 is TGTGCCAGCAGCTCTCACCTGGGGCGGGGGGACCACAATGAGCAGTTCTTC. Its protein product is CASSSHLGRGDHNEQFF.

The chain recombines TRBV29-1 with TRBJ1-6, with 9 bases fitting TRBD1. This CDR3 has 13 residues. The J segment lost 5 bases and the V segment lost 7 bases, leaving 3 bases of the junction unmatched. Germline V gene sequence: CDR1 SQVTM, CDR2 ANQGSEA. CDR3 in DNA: TGCAGCGCCCGGGACAGGGATAATTCACCCCTCCACTTT. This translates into CSARDRDNSPLHF.

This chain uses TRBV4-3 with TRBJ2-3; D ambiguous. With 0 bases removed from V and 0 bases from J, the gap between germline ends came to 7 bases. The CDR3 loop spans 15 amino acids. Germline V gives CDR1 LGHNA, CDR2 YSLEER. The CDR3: CASSQEGLSTDTQYF. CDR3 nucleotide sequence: TGCGCCAGCAGCCAAGAAGGCCTAAGCACAGATACGCAGTATTTT.

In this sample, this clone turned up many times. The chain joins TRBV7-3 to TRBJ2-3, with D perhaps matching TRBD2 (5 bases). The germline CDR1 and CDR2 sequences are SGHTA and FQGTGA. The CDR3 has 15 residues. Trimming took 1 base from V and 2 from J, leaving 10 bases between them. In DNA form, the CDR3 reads TGTGCCAGCAGCTTAAGGGCGGGTCCCACAGATACGCAGTATTTT. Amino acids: CASSLRAGPTDTQYF.

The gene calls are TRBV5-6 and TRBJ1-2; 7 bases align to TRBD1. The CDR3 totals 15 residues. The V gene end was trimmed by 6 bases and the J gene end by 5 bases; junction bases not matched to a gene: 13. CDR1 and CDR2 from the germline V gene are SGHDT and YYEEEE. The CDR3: CASTNWDSEVYGYTF. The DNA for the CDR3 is TGTGCCAGCACCAACTGGGACAGTGAGGTTTATGGCTACACCTTC.

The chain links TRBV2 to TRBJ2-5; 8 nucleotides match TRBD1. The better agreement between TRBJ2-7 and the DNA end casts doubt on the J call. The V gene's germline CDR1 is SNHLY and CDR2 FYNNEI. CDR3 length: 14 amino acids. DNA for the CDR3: TGTGCCAGCATTCGGACAGGGCCTACCTACGAGCAGTACTTC. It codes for CASIRTGPTYEQYF.

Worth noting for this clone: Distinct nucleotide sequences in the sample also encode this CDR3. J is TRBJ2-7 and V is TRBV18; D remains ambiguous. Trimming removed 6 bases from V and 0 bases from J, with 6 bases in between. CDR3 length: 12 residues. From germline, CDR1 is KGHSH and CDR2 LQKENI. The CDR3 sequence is CASSPSSYEQYF. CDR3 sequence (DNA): TGTGCCAGCTCTCCCAGCTCCTACGAGCAGTACTTC.

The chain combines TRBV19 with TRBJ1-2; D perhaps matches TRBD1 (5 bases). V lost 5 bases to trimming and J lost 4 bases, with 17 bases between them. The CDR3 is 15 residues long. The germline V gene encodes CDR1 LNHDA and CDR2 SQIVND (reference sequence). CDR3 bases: TGTGCCAGTAGTTTGGGGCCCCCGGGTCCCTATGGCTACACCTTC. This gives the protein CASSLGPPGPYGYTF. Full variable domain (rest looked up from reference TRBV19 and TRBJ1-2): DGGITQSPKYLFRKEGQNVTLSCEQNLNHDAMYWYRQDPGQGLRLIYYSQIVNDFQKGDIAEGYSVSREKKESFPLTVTSAQKNPTAFYLCASSLGPPGPYGYTFGSGTRLTVV.

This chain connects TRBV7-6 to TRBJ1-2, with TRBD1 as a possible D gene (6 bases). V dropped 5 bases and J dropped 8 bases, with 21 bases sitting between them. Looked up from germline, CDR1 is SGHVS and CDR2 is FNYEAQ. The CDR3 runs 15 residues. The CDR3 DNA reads TGTGCCAGCAGCCCCGAGGGTGGGGGGGCACAGGGCTACACCTTC. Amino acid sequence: CASSPEGGGAQGYTF. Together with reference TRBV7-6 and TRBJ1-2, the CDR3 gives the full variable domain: GAGVSQSPRYKVTKRGQDVALRCDPISGHVSLYWYRQALGQGPEFLTYFNYEAQQDKSGLPNDRFSAERPEGSISTLTIQRTEQRDSAMYRCASSPEGGGAQGYTFGSGTRLTVV.

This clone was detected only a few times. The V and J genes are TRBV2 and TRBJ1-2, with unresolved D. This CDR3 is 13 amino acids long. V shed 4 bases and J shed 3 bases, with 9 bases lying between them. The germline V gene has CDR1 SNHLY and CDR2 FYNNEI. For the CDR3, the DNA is TGTGCCAGCAGTGTAGGCATAGACTATGGCTACACCTTC. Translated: CASSVGIDYGYTF.

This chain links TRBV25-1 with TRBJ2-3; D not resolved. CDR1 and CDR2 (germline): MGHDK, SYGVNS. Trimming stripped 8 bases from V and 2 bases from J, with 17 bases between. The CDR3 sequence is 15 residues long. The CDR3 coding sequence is TGTGCCAGCTCGTCAATCGGCACGAACACAGATACGCAGTATTTT. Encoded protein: CASSSIGTNTDTQYF.

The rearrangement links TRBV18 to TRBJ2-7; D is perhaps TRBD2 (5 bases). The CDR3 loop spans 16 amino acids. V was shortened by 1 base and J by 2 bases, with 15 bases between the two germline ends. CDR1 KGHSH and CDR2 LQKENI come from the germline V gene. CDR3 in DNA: TGTGCCAGCTCACCACAGGGCGAGGTGGGAGCCTACGAGCAGTACTTC. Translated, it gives CASSPQGEVGAYEQYF.

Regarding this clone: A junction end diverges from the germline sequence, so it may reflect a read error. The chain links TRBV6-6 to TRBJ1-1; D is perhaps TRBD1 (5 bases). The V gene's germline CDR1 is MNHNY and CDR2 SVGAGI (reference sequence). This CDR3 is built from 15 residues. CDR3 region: CASSYSAGKNSEAFF. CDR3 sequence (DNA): TGTGCCAGCAGTTACTCCGCAGGGAAGAACTCTGAAGCTTTCTTT.

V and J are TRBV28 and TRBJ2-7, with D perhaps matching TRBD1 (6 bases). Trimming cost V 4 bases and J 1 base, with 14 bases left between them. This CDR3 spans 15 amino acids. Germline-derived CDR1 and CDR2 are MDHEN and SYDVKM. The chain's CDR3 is CASSSQGTGSYEQYF. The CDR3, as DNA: TGTGCCAGCAGTTCTCAGGGGACGGGGTCCTACGAGCAGTACTTC.

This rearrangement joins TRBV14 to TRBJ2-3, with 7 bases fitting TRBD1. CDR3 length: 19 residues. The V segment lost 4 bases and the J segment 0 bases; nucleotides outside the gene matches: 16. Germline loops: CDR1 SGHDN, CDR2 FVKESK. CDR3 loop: CASSPFGVGGTSSTDTQYF. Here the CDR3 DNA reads TGTGCCAGCAGCCCGTTCGGGGTAGGGGGCACATCTAGCACAGATACGCAGTATTTT.

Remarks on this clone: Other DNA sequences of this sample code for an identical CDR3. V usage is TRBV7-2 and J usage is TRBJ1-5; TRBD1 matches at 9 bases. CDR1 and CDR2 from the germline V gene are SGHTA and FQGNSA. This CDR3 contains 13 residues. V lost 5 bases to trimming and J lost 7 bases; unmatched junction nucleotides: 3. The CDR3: CASSPDRGQPQHF. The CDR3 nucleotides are TGTGCCAGCAGCCCGGACAGGGGCCAGCCCCAGCATTTT.

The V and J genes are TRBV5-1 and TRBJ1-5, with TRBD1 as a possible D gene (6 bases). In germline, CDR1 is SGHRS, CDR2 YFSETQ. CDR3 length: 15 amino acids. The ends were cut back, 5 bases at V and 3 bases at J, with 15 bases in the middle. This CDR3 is CASSPDGQPNQPQHF. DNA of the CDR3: TGCGCCAGCAGTCCGGACGGACAGCCCAATCAGCCCCAGCATTTT.